The rows below give T cell receptor beta chains drawn from one sample of a study of blood T cell repertoires in COVID-19. This table comes from immunoSEQ multiplex PCR, and its TCRdb copy is limited to in-frame clones, with some not included. The sample gives tens of thousands of clones, 85% to 90% of which show up once; 4.5% to 5.5% is in the top ten. Material: peripheral blood. These TCRs come from a woman older than 75 with active COVID-19. Both conserved end residues are trimmed from each CDR3. A D gene is named only where the DNA matches it firmly.

d_gene: TRBD2
j_gene: TRBJ2-2
v_gene: TRBV5-1
CDR3aa: ASSALLASGELF

d_gene: .
j_gene: TRBJ2-6
v_gene: TRBV4-2
CDR3aa: ASSPPAVAGANVLT

d_gene: .
j_gene: TRBJ2-3
v_gene: TRBV11-2
CDR3aa: ASSFDRMTDTQY

d_gene: TRBD2
j_gene: TRBJ2-3
v_gene: TRBV7-2
CDR3aa: ASSWQRGSTDTQY

d_gene: .
j_gene: TRBJ2-2
v_gene: TRBV28
CDR3aa: ASSSTGNTGELF

d_gene: TRBD1
j_gene: TRBJ1-5
v_gene: TRBV19
CDR3aa: ASTSSGTVVLYSNQPQH

d_gene: .
j_gene: TRBJ1-4
v_gene: TRBV19
CDR3aa: ASTTRGRTRGEKLF

d_gene: TRBD2
j_gene: TRBJ2-7
v_gene: TRBV29-1
CDR3aa: SVRLADSSYEQY

d_gene: TRBD1
j_gene: TRBJ1-2
v_gene: TRBV29-1
CDR3aa: SVEAGTGGYGYT

d_gene: .
j_gene: TRBJ1-2
v_gene: TRBV4-1
CDR3aa: ASSQVTGVEVYGYT

d_gene: .
j_gene: TRBJ1-2
v_gene: TRBV19
CDR3aa: ASTPGVGRNNYGYT

d_gene: TRBD1
j_gene: TRBJ2-7
v_gene: TRBV12-3/TRBV12-4
CDR3aa: ASSRGQGDEQY

d_gene: TRBD2
j_gene: TRBJ2-7
v_gene: TRBV2
CDR3aa: ASTTQETSGTYEQY

d_gene: .
j_gene: TRBJ1-2
v_gene: TRBV5-6
CDR3aa: ASSLAGVGDYGYT

d_gene: TRBD2
j_gene: TRBJ2-3
v_gene: TRBV7-3
CDR3aa: ASSPGGLGGADTQY

d_gene: TRBD1
j_gene: TRBJ2-5
v_gene: TRBV4-1
CDR3aa: ASSQGQGEETQY

d_gene: TRBD1
j_gene: TRBJ2-7
v_gene: TRBV15
CDR3aa: ATSSHRGANEQY

d_gene: TRBD2
j_gene: TRBJ2-7
v_gene: TRBV7-2
CDR3aa: ASNKGDATSGIYEQY

d_gene: TRBD1
j_gene: TRBJ2-3
v_gene: TRBV19
CDR3aa: ASSDPGGATDTQY

d_gene: TRBD1
j_gene: TRBJ2-5
v_gene: TRBV9
CDR3aa: ASSFSTGSETQY

d_gene: .
j_gene: TRBJ1-1
v_gene: TRBV5-6
CDR3aa: ASSLGPFGGGGTEAF

d_gene: .
j_gene: TRBJ2-5
v_gene: TRBV29-1
CDR3aa: SVETDVQETQY

d_gene: TRBD2
j_gene: TRBJ2-3
v_gene: TRBV6-2/TRBV6-3
CDR3aa: ASSPPGLAATDTQY

d_gene: TRBD1
j_gene: TRBJ2-1
v_gene: TRBV6-5
CDR3aa: ASSPTGGWGGQF

d_gene: TRBD1
j_gene: TRBJ1-2
v_gene: TRBV28
CDR3aa: ASSVLGQGGYT

d_gene: .
j_gene: TRBJ2-1
v_gene: TRBV25-1
CDR3aa: ASSPKGLNYNEQF

d_gene: TRBD2
j_gene: TRBJ2-3
v_gene: TRBV19
CDR3aa: ASSARGGGTDTQY

d_gene: TRBD1
j_gene: TRBJ1-2
v_gene: TRBV18
CDR3aa: ASSPGDSNYGYT

d_gene: .
j_gene: TRBJ2-2
v_gene: TRBV3-1/TRBV3-2
CDR3aa: ASTQAAGELF

d_gene: TRBD1
j_gene: TRBJ2-1
v_gene: TRBV27
CDR3aa: ASRPGQGNNEQF

d_gene: TRBD1
j_gene: TRBJ2-1
v_gene: TRBV5-5
CDR3aa: ASSWDRDNEQF

d_gene: .
j_gene: TRBJ1-5
v_gene: TRBV7-8
CDR3aa: ASSYTGTGNQPQH

d_gene: TRBD2
j_gene: TRBJ2-1
v_gene: TRBV27
CDR3aa: ASSWVGGSIYNEQF

d_gene: .
j_gene: TRBJ1-2
v_gene: TRBV29-1
CDR3aa: SGGQGDYGYT

d_gene: .
j_gene: TRBJ1-1
v_gene: TRBV29-1
CDR3aa: SVTGNTEAF

d_gene: .
j_gene: TRBJ2-1
v_gene: TRBV18
CDR3aa: ASSPPSLHEQF

d_gene: .
j_gene: TRBJ1-2
v_gene: TRBV5-4
CDR3aa: ASSVDRDTDRSGYT

d_gene: .
j_gene: TRBJ2-1
v_gene: TRBV19
CDR3aa: ASSILRQAEQF

d_gene: .
j_gene: TRBJ2-3
v_gene: TRBV6-2/TRBV6-3
CDR3aa: ASRYRDTLGTDTQY

d_gene: TRBD1
j_gene: TRBJ2-1
v_gene: TRBV7-9
CDR3aa: ASSLQRQGIKF

d_gene: .
j_gene: TRBJ2-2
v_gene: TRBV9
CDR3aa: ASSSGEHVDTGELF

d_gene: TRBD2
j_gene: TRBJ2-7
v_gene: TRBV27
CDR3aa: ASSLSVRVAGYEQY

d_gene: .
j_gene: TRBJ2-1
v_gene: TRBV15
CDR3aa: ATSIRGDEQF

d_gene: TRBD1
j_gene: TRBJ2-3
v_gene: TRBV30
CDR3aa: ALTGQGLSTDTQY

d_gene: TRBD1
j_gene: TRBJ2-2
v_gene: TRBV23-1
CDR3aa: ASSQSPDRWTGELF

d_gene: TRBD2
j_gene: TRBJ2-2
v_gene: TRBV4-2
CDR3aa: ASNLELAGGAGELF

d_gene: .
j_gene: TRBJ2-7
v_gene: TRBV28
CDR3aa: ASSSLAPYEQY

d_gene: TRBD2
j_gene: TRBJ2-5
v_gene: TRBV27
CDR3aa: ASRDRVAGEETQY

d_gene: TRBD1
j_gene: TRBJ1-5
v_gene: TRBV10-3
CDR3aa: AIRTDRAQPQH

d_gene: TRBD2
j_gene: TRBJ2-2
v_gene: TRBV5-1
CDR3aa: ASSLLAGGGTGELF

d_gene: TRBD2
j_gene: TRBJ2-1
v_gene: TRBV4-1
CDR3aa: ASSQAGTSGYNEQF